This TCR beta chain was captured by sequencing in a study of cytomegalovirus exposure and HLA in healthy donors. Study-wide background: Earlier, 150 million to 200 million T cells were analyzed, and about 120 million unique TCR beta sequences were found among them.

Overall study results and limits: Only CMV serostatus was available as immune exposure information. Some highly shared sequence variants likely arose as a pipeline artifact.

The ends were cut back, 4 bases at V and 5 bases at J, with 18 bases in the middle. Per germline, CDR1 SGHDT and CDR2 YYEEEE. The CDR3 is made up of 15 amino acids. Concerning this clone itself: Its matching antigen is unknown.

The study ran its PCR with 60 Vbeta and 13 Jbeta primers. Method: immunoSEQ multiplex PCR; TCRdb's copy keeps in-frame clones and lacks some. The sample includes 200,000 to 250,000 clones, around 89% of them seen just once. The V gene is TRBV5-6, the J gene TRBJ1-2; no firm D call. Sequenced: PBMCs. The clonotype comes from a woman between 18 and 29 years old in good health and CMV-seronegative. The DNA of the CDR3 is TGTGCCAGCAGCCCCCCCACCGAGGGCATGTATGGCTACACCTTC. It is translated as CASSPPTEGMYGYTF.